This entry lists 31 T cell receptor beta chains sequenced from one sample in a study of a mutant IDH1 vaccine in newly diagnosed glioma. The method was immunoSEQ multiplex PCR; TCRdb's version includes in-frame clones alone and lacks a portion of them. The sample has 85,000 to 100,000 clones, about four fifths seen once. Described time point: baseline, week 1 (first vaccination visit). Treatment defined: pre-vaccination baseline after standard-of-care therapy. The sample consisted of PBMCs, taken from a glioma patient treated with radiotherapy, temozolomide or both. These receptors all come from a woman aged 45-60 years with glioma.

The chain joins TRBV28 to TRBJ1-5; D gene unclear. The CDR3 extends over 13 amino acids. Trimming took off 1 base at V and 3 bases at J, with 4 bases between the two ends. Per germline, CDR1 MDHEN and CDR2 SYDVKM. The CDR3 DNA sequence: TGTGCCAGCAGTTTATTATCCAATCAGCCCCAGCATTTT. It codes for CASSLLSNQPQHF. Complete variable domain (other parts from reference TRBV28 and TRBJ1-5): DVKVTQSSRYLVKRTGEKVFLECVQDMDHENMFWYRQDPGLGLRLIYFSYDVKMKEKGDIPEGYSVSREKKERFSLILESASTNQTSMYLCASSLLSNQPQHFGDGTRLSIL.

In DNA form, the CDR3 reads TGTGCCAGCAGCTCGACAGGGTGGGATGAGCAGTTCTTC. Protein sequence: CASSSTGWDEQFF. The chain employs TRBV11-2 and TRBJ2-1; 7 nucleotides align to TRBD1. V dropped 4 bases and J dropped 8; count of bases not matched to a gene: 5. The CDR3 consists of 13 residues. Germline CDR1 is SGHAT and CDR2 is FQNNGV.

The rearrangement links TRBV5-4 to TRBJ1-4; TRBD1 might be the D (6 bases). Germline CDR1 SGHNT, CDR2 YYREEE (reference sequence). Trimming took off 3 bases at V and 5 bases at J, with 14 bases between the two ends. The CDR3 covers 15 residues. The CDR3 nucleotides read TGTGCCAGCAGCTCCTCAGGAGGGGGGAATGAAAAACTGTTTTTT. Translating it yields CASSSSGGGNEKLFF. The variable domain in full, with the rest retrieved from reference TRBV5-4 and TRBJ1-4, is ETGVTQSPTHLIKTRGQQVTLRCSSQSGHNTVSWYQQALGQGPQFIFQYYREEENGRGNFPPRFSGLQFPNYSSELNVNALELDDSALYLCASSSSGGGNEKLFFGSGTQLSVL.

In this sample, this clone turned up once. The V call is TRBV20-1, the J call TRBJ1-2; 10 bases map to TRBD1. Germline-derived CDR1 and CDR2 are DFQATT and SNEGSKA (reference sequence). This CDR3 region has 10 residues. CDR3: CGGQGNGYTF. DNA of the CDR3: TGCGGGGGACAGGGGAATGGCTACACCTTC.

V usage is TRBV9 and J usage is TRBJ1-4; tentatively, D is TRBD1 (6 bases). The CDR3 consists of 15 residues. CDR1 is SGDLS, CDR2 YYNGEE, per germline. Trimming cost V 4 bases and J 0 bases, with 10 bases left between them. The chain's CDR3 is CASSPGGATNEKLFF. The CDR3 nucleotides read TGTGCCAGCAGCCCCGGGGGCGCAACTAATGAAAAACTGTTTTTT.

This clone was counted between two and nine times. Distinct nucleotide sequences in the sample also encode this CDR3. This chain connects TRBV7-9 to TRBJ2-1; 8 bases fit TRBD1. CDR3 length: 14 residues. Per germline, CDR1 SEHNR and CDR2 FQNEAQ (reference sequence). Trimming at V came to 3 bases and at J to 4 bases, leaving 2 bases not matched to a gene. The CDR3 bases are TGTGCCAGCAGCTTGGGACAGGCGTACAATGAGCAGTTCTTC. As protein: CASSLGQAYNEQFF.

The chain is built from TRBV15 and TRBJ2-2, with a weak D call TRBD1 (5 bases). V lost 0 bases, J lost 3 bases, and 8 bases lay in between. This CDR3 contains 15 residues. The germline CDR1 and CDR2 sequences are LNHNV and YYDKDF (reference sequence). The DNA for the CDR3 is TGTGCCACCAGCAGAGAAAGGGGCTACACCGGGGAGCTGTTTTTT. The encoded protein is CATSRERGYTGELFF.

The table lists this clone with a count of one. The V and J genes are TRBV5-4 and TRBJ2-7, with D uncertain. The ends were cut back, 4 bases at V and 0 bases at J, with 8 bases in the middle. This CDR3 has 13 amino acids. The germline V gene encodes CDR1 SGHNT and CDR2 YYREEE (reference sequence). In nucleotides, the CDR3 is TGTGCCAGCAGCCCCCCAAGCTCCTACGAGCAGTACTTC. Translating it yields CASSPPSSYEQYF. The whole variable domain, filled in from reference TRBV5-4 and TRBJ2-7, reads ETGVTQSPTHLIKTRGQQVTLRCSSQSGHNTVSWYQQALGQGPQFIFQYYREEENGRGNFPPRFSGLQFPNYSSELNVNALELDDSALYLCASSPPSSYEQYFGPGTRLTVT.

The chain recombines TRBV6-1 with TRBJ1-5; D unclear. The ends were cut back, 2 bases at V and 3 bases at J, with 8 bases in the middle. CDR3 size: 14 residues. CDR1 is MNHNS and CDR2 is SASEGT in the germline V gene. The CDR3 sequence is CASSERDLNQPQHF. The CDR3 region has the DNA TGTGCCAGCAGTGAACGTGACCTCAATCAGCCCCAGCATTTT.

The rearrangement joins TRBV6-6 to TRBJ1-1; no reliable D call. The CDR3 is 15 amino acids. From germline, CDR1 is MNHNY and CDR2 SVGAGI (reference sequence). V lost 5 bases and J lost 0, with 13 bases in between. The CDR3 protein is CASSRDFGVNTEAFF. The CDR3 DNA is TGTGCCAGCAGTCGAGACTTTGGGGTGAACACTGAAGCTTTCTTT.

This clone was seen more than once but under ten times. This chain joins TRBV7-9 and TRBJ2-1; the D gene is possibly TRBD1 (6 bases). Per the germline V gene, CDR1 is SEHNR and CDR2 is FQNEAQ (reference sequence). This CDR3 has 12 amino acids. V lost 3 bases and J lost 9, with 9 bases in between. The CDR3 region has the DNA TGTGCCAGCAGCTTCGTAGGGGGTGAGCAGTTCTTC. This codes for CASSFVGGEQFF.

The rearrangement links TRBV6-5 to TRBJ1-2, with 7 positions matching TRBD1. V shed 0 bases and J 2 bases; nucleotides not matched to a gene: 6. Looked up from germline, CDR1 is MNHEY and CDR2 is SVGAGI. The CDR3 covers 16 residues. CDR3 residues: CASSYSIAGQNYGYTF. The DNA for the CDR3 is TGTGCCAGCAGTTACTCGATTGCGGGACAGAACTATGGCTACACCTTC.

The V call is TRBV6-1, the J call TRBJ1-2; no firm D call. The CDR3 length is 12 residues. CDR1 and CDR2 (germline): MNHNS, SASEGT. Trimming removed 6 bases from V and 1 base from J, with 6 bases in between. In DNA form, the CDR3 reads TGTGCCAGCAGAGGTATTAACTATGGCTACACCTTC. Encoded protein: CASRGINYGYTF.

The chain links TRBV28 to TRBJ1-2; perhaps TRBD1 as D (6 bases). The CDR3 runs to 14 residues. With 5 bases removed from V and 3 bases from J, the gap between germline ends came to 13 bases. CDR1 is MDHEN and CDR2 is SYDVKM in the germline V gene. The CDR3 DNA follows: TGTGCCAGCAGTGCCTGGGACACCGACTATGGCTACACCTTC. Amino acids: CASSAWDTDYGYTF.

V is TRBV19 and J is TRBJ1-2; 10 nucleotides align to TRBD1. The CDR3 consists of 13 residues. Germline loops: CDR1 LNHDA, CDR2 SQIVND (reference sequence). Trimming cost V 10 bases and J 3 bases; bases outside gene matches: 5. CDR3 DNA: TGTGCCACCGCCGGACAGGGGGACTATGGCTACACCTTC. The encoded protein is CATAGQGDYGYTF.

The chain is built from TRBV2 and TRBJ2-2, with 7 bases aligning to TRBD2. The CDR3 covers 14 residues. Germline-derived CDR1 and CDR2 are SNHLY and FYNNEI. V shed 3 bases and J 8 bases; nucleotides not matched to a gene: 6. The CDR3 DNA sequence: TGTGCCAGCAGTGATCAGCGGGGTCGAGGGGAGCTGTTTTTT. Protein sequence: CASSDQRGRGELFF.

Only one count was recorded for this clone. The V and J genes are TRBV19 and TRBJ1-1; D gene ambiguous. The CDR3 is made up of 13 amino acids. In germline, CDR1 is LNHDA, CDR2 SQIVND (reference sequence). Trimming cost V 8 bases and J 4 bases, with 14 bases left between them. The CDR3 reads CASGVKEGTEAFF. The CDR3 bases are TGTGCCAGTGGGGTTAAGGAGGGCACTGAAGCTTTCTTT.

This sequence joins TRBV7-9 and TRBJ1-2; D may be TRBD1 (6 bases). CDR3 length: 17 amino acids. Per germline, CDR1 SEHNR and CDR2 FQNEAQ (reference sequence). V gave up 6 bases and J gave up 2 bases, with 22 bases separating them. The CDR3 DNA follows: TGTGCCAGCAGGTTCCCCCTTGGGACACCACAAAACTATGGCTACACCTTC. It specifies CASRFPLGTPQNYGYTF.

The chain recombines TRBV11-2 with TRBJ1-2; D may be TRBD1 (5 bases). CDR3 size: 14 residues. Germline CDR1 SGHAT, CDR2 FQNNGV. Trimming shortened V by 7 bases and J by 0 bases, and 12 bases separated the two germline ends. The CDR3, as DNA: TGTGCCAGCACCTTGGGGGTCGCTAACTATGGCTACACCTTC. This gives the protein CASTLGVANYGYTF.

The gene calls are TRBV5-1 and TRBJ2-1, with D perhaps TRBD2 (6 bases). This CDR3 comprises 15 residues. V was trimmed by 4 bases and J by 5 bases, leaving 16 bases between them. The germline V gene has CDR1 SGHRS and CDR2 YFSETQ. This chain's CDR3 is CASSAPGGGHNEQFF. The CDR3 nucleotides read TGCGCCAGCAGCGCCCCCGGGGGAGGCCACAATGAGCAGTTCTTC.

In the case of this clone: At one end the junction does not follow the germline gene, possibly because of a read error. Here the CDR3 reads CASSLVGRAQAVSF. CDR3 bases: TGTGCCAGCAGCTTGGTGGGGAGGGCCCAGGCGGTTTCCTTC. The chain joins TRBV5-6 to TRBJ1-2; D remains unclear. The CDR3 runs 14 residues. Germline V gene sequence: CDR1 SGHDT, CDR2 YYEEEE.

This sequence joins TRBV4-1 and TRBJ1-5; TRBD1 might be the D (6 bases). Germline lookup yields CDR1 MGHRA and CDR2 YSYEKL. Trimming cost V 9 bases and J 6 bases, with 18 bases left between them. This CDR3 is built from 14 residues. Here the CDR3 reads CASGGGGEGQPQHF. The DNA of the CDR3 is TGCGCCAGTGGGGGGGGCGGGGAAGGTCAGCCCCAGCATTTT.

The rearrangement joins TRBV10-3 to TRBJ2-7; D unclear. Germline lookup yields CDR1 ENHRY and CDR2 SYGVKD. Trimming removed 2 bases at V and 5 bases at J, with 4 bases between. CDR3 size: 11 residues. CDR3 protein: CAISEGHEQYF. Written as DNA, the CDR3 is TGTGCCATCAGTGAGGGCCACGAGCAGTACTTC.

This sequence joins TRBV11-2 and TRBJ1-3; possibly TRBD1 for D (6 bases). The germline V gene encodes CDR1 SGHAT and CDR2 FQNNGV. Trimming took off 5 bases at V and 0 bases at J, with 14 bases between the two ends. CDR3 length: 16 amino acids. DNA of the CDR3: TGTGCCAGCAGCCGTGGACAGTCGGTCTCTGGAAACACCATATATTTT. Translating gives CASSRGQSVSGNTIYF. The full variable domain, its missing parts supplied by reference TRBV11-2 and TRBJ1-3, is EAGVAQSPRYKIIEKRQSVAFWCNPISGHATLYWYQQILGQGPKLLIQFQNNGVVDDSQLPKDRFSAERLKGVDSTLKIQPAKLEDSAVYLCASSRGQSVSGNTIYFGEGSWLTVV.

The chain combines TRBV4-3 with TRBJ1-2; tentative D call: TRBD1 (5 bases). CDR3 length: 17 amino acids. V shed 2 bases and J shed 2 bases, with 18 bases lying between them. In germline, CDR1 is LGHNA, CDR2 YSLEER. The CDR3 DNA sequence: TGCGCCAGCAGCCAATTGACTGGGACTCTAGACAACTATGGCTACACCTTC. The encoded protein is CASSQLTGTLDNYGYTF.

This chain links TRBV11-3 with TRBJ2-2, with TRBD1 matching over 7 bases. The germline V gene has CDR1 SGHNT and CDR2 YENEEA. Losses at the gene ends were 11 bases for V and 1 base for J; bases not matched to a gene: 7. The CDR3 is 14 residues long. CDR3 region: CAGTGQMNTGELFF. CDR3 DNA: TGTGCCGGAACGGGACAGATGAACACCGGGGAGCTGTTTTTT.

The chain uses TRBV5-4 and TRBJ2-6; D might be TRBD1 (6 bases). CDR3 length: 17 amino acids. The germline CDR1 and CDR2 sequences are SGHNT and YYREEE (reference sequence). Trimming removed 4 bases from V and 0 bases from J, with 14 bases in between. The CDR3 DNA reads TGTGCCAGCAGCAATTTACTGGACAGCTCTGGGGCCAACGTCCTGACTTTC. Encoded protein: CASSNLLDSSGANVLTF.

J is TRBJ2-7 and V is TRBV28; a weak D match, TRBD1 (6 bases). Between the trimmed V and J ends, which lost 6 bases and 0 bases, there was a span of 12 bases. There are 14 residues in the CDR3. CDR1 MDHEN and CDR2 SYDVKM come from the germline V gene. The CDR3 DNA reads TGTGCCAGCAGCAGGACAGTGAGCTCCTACGAGCAGTACTTC. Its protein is CASSRTVSSYEQYF.

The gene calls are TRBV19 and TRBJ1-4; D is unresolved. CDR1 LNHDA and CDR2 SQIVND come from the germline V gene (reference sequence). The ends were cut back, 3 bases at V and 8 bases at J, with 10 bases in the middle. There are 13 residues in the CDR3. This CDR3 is CASSMVVGEKLFF. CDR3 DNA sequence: TGTGCCAGTAGTATGGTTGTAGGGGAAAAACTGTTTTTT.

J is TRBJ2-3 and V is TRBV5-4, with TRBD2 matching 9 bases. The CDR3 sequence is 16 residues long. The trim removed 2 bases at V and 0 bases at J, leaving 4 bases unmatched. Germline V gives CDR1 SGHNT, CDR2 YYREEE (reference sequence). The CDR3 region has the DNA TGTGCCAGCAGCTTAAGACTAGCGGCGAGCACAGATACGCAGTATTTT. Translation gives CASSLRLAASTDTQYF. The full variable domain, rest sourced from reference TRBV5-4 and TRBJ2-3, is ETGVTQSPTHLIKTRGQQVTLRCSSQSGHNTVSWYQQALGQGPQFIFQYYREEENGRGNFPPRFSGLQFPNYSSELNVNALELDDSALYLCASSLRLAASTDTQYFGPGTRLTVL.

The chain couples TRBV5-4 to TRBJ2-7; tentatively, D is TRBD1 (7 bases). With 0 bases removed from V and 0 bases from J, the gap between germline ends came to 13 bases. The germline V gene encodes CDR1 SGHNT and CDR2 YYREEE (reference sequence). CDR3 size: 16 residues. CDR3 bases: TGTGCCAGCAGCTTGGGCGGGGCAGGGGGCTCCTACGAGCAGTACTTC. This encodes CASSLGGAGGSYEQYF.